The 24 T cell receptor beta chains below come from one sample, sequenced in a study of control samples from healthy donors and cancer patients. Sequenced by immunoSEQ multiplex PCR; TCRdb stores in-frame clones only, minus some. The sample gives about 130,000 clones, around nine tenths of which show up once; approximately 7.5% is in the top ten. Sequenced input: PBMCs. These receptors all stem from a man in his fifties or sixties with head and neck cancer.

The gene calls are TRBV2 and TRBJ2-1; D may be TRBD1 (6 bases). V was cut by 1 base and J by 0 bases, with 7 bases left in between. The CDR3 has 15 residues. Germline V CDR1 and CDR2: SNHLY, FYNNEI. CDR3 DNA sequence: TGTGCCAGCAGTGAAGGGACAGTCTCCTACAATGAGCAGTTCTTC. Protein sequence: CASSEGTVSYNEQFF.

There are a few counts of this clone. The chain is built from TRBV6-1 and TRBJ1-2; 9 positions agree with TRBD1. The CDR3 runs 14 residues. In germline, CDR1 is MNHNS, CDR2 SASEGT. With 2 bases clipped from V and 5 bases from J, the junction kept 3 bases outside the gene matches. The CDR3 here is CASSERDRAYGYTF. CDR3 bases: TGTGCCAGCAGTGAAAGGGACAGGGCGTATGGCTACACCTTC.

This clone was observed a single time. The CDR3 DNA reads TGTGCCATCAGACCCCGCGCCGGGACTAGCGGGGGAAATGAGCAGTTCTTC. Encoded protein: CAIRPRAGTSGGNEQFF. This rearrangement joins TRBV10-3 to TRBJ2-1; TRBD2 agrees at 14 bases. The CDR3 contains 17 residues. V was clipped by 6 bases and J by 7 bases; unmatched bases: 11. Germline-derived CDR1 and CDR2 are ENHRY and SYGVKD.

This clone was picked up a small number of times. The chain combines TRBV7-3 with TRBJ2-3; D perhaps matches TRBD1 (5 bases). The CDR3 is made up of 14 amino acids. Per the germline V gene, CDR1 is SGHTA and CDR2 is FQGTGA. The V end lost 1 base, the J end lost 2 bases, and 7 bases lay between the germline ends. The CDR3 protein is CASSLRGSTDTQYF. As DNA, the CDR3 is TGTGCCAGCAGCTTAAGGGGCTCCACAGATACGCAGTATTTT.

The chain's CDR3 is CASSLPDRGYEQYF. CDR3 DNA: TGTGCCAGCAGCCTCCCCGACAGGGGTTACGAGCAGTACTTC. The gene calls are TRBV3-1 (or the pseudogene TRBV3-2) and TRBJ2-7; 8 bases agree with TRBD1. The CDR3 totals 14 residues. Germline V CDR1 and CDR2: LGHDT, YNNKEL (reference sequence). Trimming took 4 bases from V and 4 from J; bases not matched to a gene: 6.

The chain uses TRBV28 and TRBJ2-5, with TRBD1 identical over 7 bases. Germline assignment: CDR1 MDHEN and CDR2 SYDVKM. The CDR3 is 17 amino acids. With V trimmed by 5 bases and J by 4 bases, 16 bases remained unmatched. The CDR3, as DNA: TGTGCCAGCAGTAGGACAGGTTTGCAACTTGGAGGAGAGACCCAGTACTTC. Its protein product is CASSRTGLQLGGETQYF.

The chain carries TRBV6-5 and TRBJ2-1; 13 bases fit TRBD2. Trimming removed 3 bases from V and 7 bases from J; junction bases left unmatched: 3. This CDR3 is 15 amino acids long. The germline gives CDR1 MNHEY, CDR2 SVGAGI. The CDR3 loop is CASSYGLAGVNEQFF. CDR3 in DNA: TGTGCCAGCAGTTATGGACTAGCGGGGGTTAATGAGCAGTTCTTC.

The V gene is TRBV7-6, the J gene TRBJ2-3; D unresolved. The CDR3 has 12 residues. V was shortened by 4 bases and J by 0 bases, with 2 bases between the two germline ends. Germline CDR1 reads SGHVS; CDR2 reads FNYEAQ. CDR3 region: CASSWSTDTQYF. CDR3 bases: TGTGCCAGCAGCTGGAGCACAGATACGCAGTATTTT.

This chain connects TRBV7-2 to TRBJ2-1; D is ambiguous. The V gene's germline CDR1 is SGHTA and CDR2 FQGNSA. With 5 bases removed from V and 7 bases from J, the gap between germline ends came to 9 bases. The CDR3 is 12 amino acids. Here the CDR3 DNA reads TGTGCCAGCAGCCACCCTCGGAATGAGCAGTTCTTC. Translation gives CASSHPRNEQFF.

This clone came up once. The chain couples TRBV28 to TRBJ2-5; 10 bases line up with TRBD2. The CDR3 runs to 15 residues. The ends lost 5 bases at V and 5 bases at J; junction bases unmatched: 8. Germline V gives CDR1 MDHEN, CDR2 SYDVKM. Here the CDR3 reads CASSLAGVERETQYF. DNA of the CDR3: TGTGCCAGCAGTCTAGCGGGAGTGGAACGGGAGACCCAGTACTTC.

This clone was counted once. The gene calls are TRBV10-2 and TRBJ2-3; D is undetermined. V lost 0 bases to trimming and J lost 2 bases, with 12 bases between them. CDR3 length: 16 residues. CDR1 is WSHSY, CDR2 SAAADI, per germline. Written as DNA, the CDR3 is TGCGCCAGCAGTGAGTCGTCGGGTCCATCCACAGATACGCAGTATTTT. Its translation: CASSESSGPSTDTQYF.

About this clone: Germline and junction disagree at one end, which may indicate a read error. The genes are TRBV19 and TRBJ2-5, with D perhaps matching TRBD2 (7 bases). This CDR3 spans 12 amino acids. Looked up from germline, CDR1 is LNHDA and CDR2 is SQIVND (reference sequence). The CDR3 bases are TGTGCCAGTAGTATAGCGGGGGGCCCCCCGGACTTC. Protein: CASSIAGGPPDF. The full variable domain, in which reference TRBV19 and TRBJ2-5 provide the parts outside the CDR3, is DGGITQSPKYLFRKEGQNVTLSCEQNLNHDAMYWYRQDPGQGLRLIYYSQIVNDFQKGDIAEGYSVSREKKESFPLTVTSAQKNPTAFYLCASSIAGGPPDFGPGTRLLVL.

The chain employs TRBV5-1 and TRBJ2-1; either TRBD1 or TRBD2 may supply D (5 bases each). This CDR3 contains 14 residues. The V gene lost 2 bases and the J gene lost 7 bases, with 13 bases spanning the gap. CDR1 is SGHRS, CDR2 YFSETQ, per germline. The chain's CDR3 is CASSFRGPDNEQFF. DNA of the CDR3: TGCGCCAGCAGCTTTCGGGGCCCGGATAATGAGCAGTTCTTC.

J is TRBJ2-3 and V is TRBV5-1, with D perhaps matching TRBD1 or TRBD2 (5 bases each). Deletions cut 1 base from V and 1 base from J, with 10 bases between. This CDR3 comprises 15 residues. Germline lookup yields CDR1 SGHRS and CDR2 YFSETQ. CDR3 coding DNA: TGCGCCAGCAGCTTGTGGGACGGGGGCACAGATACGCAGTATTTT. Translation gives CASSLWDGGTDTQYF.

This chain connects TRBV14 to TRBJ2-3, with 10 bases identical to TRBD1. The trim removed 0 bases at V and 6 bases at J, leaving 9 bases unmatched. Germline values: CDR1 SGHDN, CDR2 FVKESK. This CDR3 spans 17 amino acids. The CDR3 sequence is CASSQDSPGQGRDTQYF. DNA for the CDR3: TGTGCCAGCAGCCAAGATTCGCCGGGACAGGGGAGGGATACGCAGTATTTT.

The gene calls are TRBV5-1 and TRBJ2-5, with D possibly being TRBD2 (6 bases). V was clipped by 4 bases and J by 3 bases, with 10 bases between them. The CDR3 runs 13 residues. The V gene's germline CDR1 is SGHRS and CDR2 YFSETQ. CDR3 sequence reads: CASSRPGEETQYF. DNA of the CDR3: TGCGCCAGCAGCCGCCCGGGGGAAGAGACCCAGTACTTC.

This clone has more than one count but fewer than ten. This rearrangement joins TRBV5-5 to TRBJ2-7; D possibly corresponds to TRBD2 (5 bases). This CDR3 has 12 residues. V lost 6 bases and J lost 2, with 9 bases in between. CDR1 and CDR2 (germline): SGHKS, YYEKEE (reference sequence). The CDR3 is CASMAGAYEQYF. CDR3 nucleotides: TGTGCCAGCATGGCCGGGGCCTACGAGCAGTACTTC.

The V and J genes are TRBV11-2 and TRBJ2-3; tentatively, D is TRBD2 (5 bases). Germline values: CDR1 SGHAT, CDR2 FQNNGV. The V end lost 4 bases, the J end lost 8 bases, and 19 bases lay between the germline ends. The CDR3 totals 15 residues. CDR3 in DNA: TGTGCCAGCAGCTCTATACTCGACGGAGGCGCTACGCAGTATTTT. It codes for CASSSILDGGATQYF.

This rearrangement joins TRBV6-5 to TRBJ2-7, with 7 bases matching TRBD2. The trim removed 6 bases at V and 2 bases at J, leaving 4 bases unmatched. There are 13 residues in the CDR3. Germline CDR1 reads MNHEY; CDR2 reads SVGAGI. The CDR3 DNA reads as TGTGCCAGCAGCCTTAGCGGGCCCTACGAGCAGTACTTC. It codes for CASSLSGPYEQYF.

The chain employs TRBV27 and TRBJ2-1; 8 nucleotides line up with TRBD2. The CDR3 extends over 15 amino acids. Germline trimming cut 1 base from V and 15 bases from J; bases unmatched to any gene: 14. Germline V gene sequence: CDR1 MNHEY, CDR2 SMNVEV (reference sequence). CDR3 in DNA: TGTGCCAGCAGTTTATTTATCGGGACTAGTATCCGGCTGTTCTTC. Its translation: CASSLFIGTSIRLFF.

The chain couples TRBV12-3 or TRBV12-4 to TRBJ2-2; TRBD1 might be the D (5 bases). V shed 2 bases and J shed 6 bases, with 7 bases lying between them. The CDR3 covers 13 residues. This CDR3 is CASSLSGSGELFF. In DNA form, the CDR3 reads TGTGCCAGCAGTTTATCAGGGTCCGGGGAGCTGTTTTTT.

The chain employs TRBV7-9 and TRBJ1-2; D is possibly TRBD1 (5 bases). The CDR3 loop spans 13 amino acids. Germline V gene lookup returns CDR1 SEHNR and CDR2 FQNEAQ (reference sequence). V shed 5 bases and J shed 4 bases, with 11 bases lying between them. In DNA, the CDR3 is TGTGCCAGCAGCCCGACCGGGGGCTATGGCTACACCTTC. Encoded protein: CASSPTGGYGYTF.

This clone has a count of ten or more. The rearrangement joins TRBV6-5 to TRBJ2-7; 9 nucleotides match TRBD2. Trimming removed 2 bases from V and 0 bases from J; junction bases left unmatched: 2. CDR1 MNHEY and CDR2 SVGAGI come from the germline V gene. This CDR3 is 15 amino acids long. DNA of the CDR3: TGTGCCAGCAGTTACGAACTAGCGGGCTCCTACGAGCAGTACTTC. Translation gives CASSYELAGSYEQYF.

The chain has TRBV27 and TRBJ2-1, with D possibly called TRBD1 or TRBD2 (6 bases each). CDR1 MNHEY and CDR2 SMNVEV come from the germline V gene (reference sequence). V dropped 2 bases and J dropped 9 bases, with 20 bases sitting between them. This CDR3 has 16 amino acids. The DNA of the CDR3 is TGTGCCAGCAGTTTACCCACTATGGGGGGCCGGGGTGAGCAGTTCTTC. Its translation: CASSLPTMGGRGEQFF.